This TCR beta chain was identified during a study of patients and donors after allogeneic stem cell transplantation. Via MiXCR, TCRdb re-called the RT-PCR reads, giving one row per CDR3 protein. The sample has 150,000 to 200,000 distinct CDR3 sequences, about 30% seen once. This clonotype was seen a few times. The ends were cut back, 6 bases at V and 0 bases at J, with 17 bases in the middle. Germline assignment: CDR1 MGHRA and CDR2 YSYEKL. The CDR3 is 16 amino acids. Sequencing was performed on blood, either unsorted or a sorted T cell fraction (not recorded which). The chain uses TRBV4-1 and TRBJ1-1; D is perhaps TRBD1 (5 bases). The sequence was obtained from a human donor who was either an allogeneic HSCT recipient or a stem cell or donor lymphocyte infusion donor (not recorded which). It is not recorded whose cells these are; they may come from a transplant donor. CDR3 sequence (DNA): TGCGCCAGCAGGAGAGGCCCAGGGACGGTGAACACTGAAGCTTTCTTT. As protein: CASRRGPGTVNTEAFF.